This T cell receptor (beta chain) was retrieved from a study of shared clonotypes between healthy human individuals. On the study more broadly: A couple of female and three male donors aged 18 to 49 were enrolled.

Everyone who donated was a Caucasian adult who lived in Nashville, Tennessee. This clone was observed a single time. The same CDR3 is also encoded by other DNA sequences in this sample. The V gene end was trimmed by 3 bases and the J gene end by 2 bases; junction bases not matched to a gene: 7. CDR1 is KGHSH, CDR2 LQKENI, per germline. This CDR3 region has 15 residues. Each PCR replicate from the sorted subsets contained approximately 0.2 ug DNA, which is some 30,000 T cell genomes. The method was immunoSEQ multiplex PCR; TCRdb's version includes in-frame clones alone and lacks a portion of them. The sample shows roughly 2 million clones, approximately 94% of them seen only once.

The chain employs TRBV18 and TRBJ2-7, with TRBD1 identical over 7 bases. This TCR derives from a man aged 18 to 30 in good health. Material: naive CD4+ T cells sorted from blood. The subset was: CD45RA+ positively selected. The CDR3 DNA reads as TGTGCCAGCTCACCGCCCGGGACAGCTACCTACGAGCAGTACTTC. Translated: CASSPPGTATYEQYF.